Listed below are T cell receptor beta chains from one sample, sequenced in a study of T cell responses to AZD1222 COVID-19 vaccine. This table comes from immunoSEQ multiplex PCR, and its TCRdb copy is limited to in-frame clones, with some not included. The data contain approximately 100,000 clones, 88% of them singletons. The sample here was peripheral blood, taken on day 0 of AZD1222 vaccination. These receptors all stem from an adult in good health. Each CDR3 is given without its conserved first and last residue. The order of the fields is V gene, D gene, CDR3 length, J gene, CDR3 protein. The D gene is left open where the match is weak.

>TRBV28|.|13|TRBJ1-1
ASSLSPVPDTEAF
>TRBV15|.|14|TRBJ2-3
ATSINRDLSTDTQY
>TRBV6-4|.|13|TRBJ2-2
ASSETPANTGELF
>TRBV7-6|TRBD1|12|TRBJ1-2
ASSPGQLTTSYT
>TRBV10-3|.|11|TRBJ1-5
AIGPGANQPQH
>TRBV18|TRBD1|10|TRBJ1-1
ASSGDRDKAF
>TRBV19|.|11|TRBJ1-4
ASSTYWNEKLF
>TRBV27|.|9|TRBJ2-5
ASSSYETQY
>TRBV7-2|TRBD2|11|TRBJ2-7
ASSTLAGGSKY
>TRBV18|TRBD1|14|TRBJ1-3
ASSPERTGAGNTIY
>TRBV21-1|.|11|TRBJ1-2
ASSKQGVYGYT
>TRBV24-1|TRBD1|13|TRBJ1-4
ATSERTGKGEKLF
>TRBV18|TRBD1|16|TRBJ2-7
ASSPYLVRQGKSYEQY
>TRBV6-2/TRBV6-3|.|15|TRBJ2-6
ASSYSIWDSGANVLT
>TRBV2|.|10|TRBJ2-1
ATQGVSREQF
>TRBV28|.|14|TRBJ2-1
ASSSPGRRGYNEQF
>TRBV6-6|.|14|TRBJ1-5
ASSGASAYSNQPQH
>TRBV7-2|.|11|TRBJ2-1
ASSTPATDEQF
>TRBV28|.|13|TRBJ1-6
ASSASISYNSPLH
>TRBV25-1|.|15|TRBJ1-5
ASSEYHGHDSNQPQH
>TRBV5-1|.|14|TRBJ1-3
ASSPGDSTLGNTIY
>TRBV24-1|.|10|TRBJ2-5
ATSDFGETQY
>TRBV19|TRBD2|13|TRBJ2-2
ASSTSGRGTGELF
>TRBV7-2|TRBD1|13|TRBJ2-7
ASSAPGQGTYEQY
>TRBV29-1|TRBD1|15|TRBJ2-6
SVVLFDRGPGANVLT
>TRBV30|.|12|TRBJ1-1
AWRGLVRDTEAF
>TRBV5-6|.|12|TRBJ1-3
ASSLGLERNTIY
>TRBV15|TRBD1|13|TRBJ1-5
ATSRVQGGNQPQH
>TRBV9|.|13|TRBJ1-5
ASSLDGHSNQPQH
>TRBV29-1|.|11|TRBJ2-7
SVEAGPLYEQY
>TRBV9|.|12|TRBJ2-7
ASSVHSGGYEQY
>TRBV6-1|.|12|TRBJ2-3
ASSDRRNTDTQY
>TRBV18|.|10|TRBJ1-5
ASSLGNQPQH
>TRBV6-2/TRBV6-3|.|15|TRBJ1-5
ASSYSAGVGSNQPQH
>TRBV3-1/TRBV3-2|.|14|TRBJ2-5
ASSIRAGGLVKTQY
>TRBV4-2|.|12|TRBJ1-5
ASSQPTGNQPQH
>TRBV2|.|12|TRBJ2-7
ASSDEGLSLEQY
>TRBV11-2|.|14|TRBJ2-3
ASSHHGRNRADTQY
>TRBV4-3|TRBD1|13|TRBJ2-7
ASSQQQTGTYEQY